The 32 T cell receptor beta chains in this list originate from one sample, sequenced in a study of blood T cell repertoires in COVID-19. Clones were read by immunoSEQ multiplex PCR, and TCRdb kept only the in-frame ones, dropping some. This table holds a few hundred thousand clones, approximately 83% found once. What was sequenced was PBMCs or T cells enriched from blood (not recorded which). The receptors were gathered from a young man who had recovered from COVID-19.

V and J are TRBV3-1 (or the pseudogene TRBV3-2) and TRBJ1-4, with D possibly matching TRBD1 (5 bases). Germline V gene lookup returns CDR1 LGHDT and CDR2 YNNKEL (reference sequence). V lost 8 bases to trimming and J lost 3 bases, with 16 bases between them. The CDR3 loop spans 15 amino acids. CDR3 DNA sequence: TGTGCCAGCCGGATAGGGGTTCAAGCTAATGAAAAACTGTTTTTT. Translating gives CASRIGVQANEKLFF.

A word on this clone: Other DNA sequences in the sample encode the same CDR3. The J gene is TRBJ1-3, the V gene TRBV3-1 (or the pseudogene TRBV3-2); no clear D gene. CDR1 and CDR2 from the germline V gene are LGHDT and YNNKEL (reference sequence). Trimming cost V 4 bases and J 2 bases, with 6 bases left between them. The CDR3 spans 13 residues. The CDR3 nucleotides read TGTGCCAGCAGCCCTAGTCCTGGAAACACCATATATTTT. As protein: CASSPSPGNTIYF.

The chain couples TRBV5-1 to TRBJ1-6, with a possible D match to TRBD1 (6 bases). V shed 4 bases and J shed 7 bases, with 12 bases lying between them. CDR1 is SGHRS and CDR2 is YFSETQ in the germline V gene. The CDR3 is 14 amino acids. The CDR3 DNA reads as TGCGCCAGCAGCGAACAACAGGGAAATTCACCCCTCCACTTT. Amino acids: CASSEQQGNSPLHF.

The chain couples TRBV20-1 to TRBJ1-2, with D hard to call. Deletions cut 3 bases from V and 2 bases from J, with 19 bases between. The CDR3 is made up of 16 amino acids. Germline V gene sequence: CDR1 DFQATT, CDR2 SNEGSKA (reference sequence). Here the CDR3 DNA reads TGCAGTGCTAGTGCGCCCCGGACGGGGATAAACTATGGCTACACCTTC. Translated, it gives CSASAPRTGINYGYTF.

This chain uses TRBV19 with TRBJ2-5; 10 nucleotides line up with TRBD1. V gave up 4 bases and J gave up 5 bases; unmatched junction bases: 7. There are 15 residues in the CDR3. Germline V gives CDR1 LNHDA, CDR2 SQIVND (reference sequence). As DNA, the CDR3 is TGTGCCAGTAGTAAGGGGACAGGGGAAATGGAGACCCAGTACTTC. It encodes CASSKGTGEMETQYF.

The J gene is TRBJ1-5, the V gene TRBV5-8; D not resolved. This CDR3 is 15 amino acids long. The V and J ends lost 4 bases and 6 bases respectively, with 17 bases between them. In germline, CDR1 is SGHTS, CDR2 YDEGEE. The CDR3 reads CASSRTRLLGQPQHF. CDR3 sequence (DNA): TGTGCCAGCAGCCGAACGAGACTACTGGGTCAGCCCCAGCATTTT.

V and J are TRBV9 and TRBJ1-3; TRBD1 aligns across 11 bases. The CDR3 sequence is 16 residues long. Germline assignment: CDR1 SGDLS and CDR2 YYNGEE. Trimming cost V 2 bases and J 3 bases; bases outside gene matches: 4. In nucleotides, the CDR3 is TGTGCCAGCAGCGTTGCGGGACAGGGGGTTGGAAACACCATATATTTT. Its translation: CASSVAGQGVGNTIYF.

The chain uses TRBV30 and TRBJ1-2; 7 nucleotides match TRBD1. The CDR3 has 15 amino acids. Germline CDR1 GTSNPN, CDR2 SVGIG (reference sequence). The J segment lost 2 bases and the V segment lost 2 bases, leaving 8 bases of the junction unmatched. The CDR3 sequence is CAWSSKPQGNYGYTF. The CDR3 bases are TGTGCCTGGAGTTCAAAACCACAGGGGAACTATGGCTACACCTTC.

The V call is TRBV3-1 (or the pseudogene TRBV3-2), the J call TRBJ2-5; TRBD2 aligns across 10 bases. The germline V gene encodes CDR1 LGHDT and CDR2 YNNKEL (reference sequence). This CDR3 spans 15 amino acids. The trim removed 5 bases at V and 9 bases at J, leaving 12 bases unmatched. The CDR3 DNA reads TGTGCCAGCAGCAATAGCGGGGGGAAAGGGGCCCCCCAGTACTTC. Translating gives CASSNSGGKGAPQYF.

The chain couples TRBV5-1 to TRBJ1-1; possibly TRBD1 for D (6 bases). The V gene's germline CDR1 is SGHRS and CDR2 YFSETQ. V lost 4 bases, J lost 11 bases, and 21 bases lay in between. The CDR3 loop spans 14 amino acids. CDR3 protein: CASSPGGPGLAAFF. The DNA of the CDR3 is TGCGCCAGCAGCCCGGGGGGCCCCGGACTGGCCGCTTTCTTT. The variable domain in full, completed from reference TRBV5-1 and TRBJ1-1, reads KAGVTQTPRYLIKTRGQQVTLSCSPISGHRSVSWYQQTPGQGLQFLFEYFSETQRNKGNFPGRFSGRQFSNSRSEMNVSTLELGDSALYLCASSPGGPGLAAFFGQGTRLTVV.

CDR3 residues: CSAPGQYGYTF. The CDR3 nucleotides are TGCAGTGCCCCCGGACAGTATGGCTACACCTTC. This chain uses TRBV20-1 with TRBJ1-2, with D possibly TRBD1 on 6 matching bases. The V end was cut by 6 bases, the J end by 5 bases, with 10 bases between. Germline V gene data show CDR1 as DFQATT and CDR2 as SNEGSKA (reference sequence). This CDR3 contains 11 residues.

The chain employs TRBV30 and TRBJ1-6; 8 bases map to TRBD1. This CDR3 is built from 15 residues. Germline V lookup: CDR1 GTSNPN, CDR2 SVGIG (reference sequence). The V segment lost 2 bases and the J segment 7 bases; nucleotides outside the gene matches: 7. In nucleotides, the CDR3 is TGTGCCTGGAGTCCCTCCCACAGGGGGAATTCACCCCTCCACTTT. Its protein is CAWSPSHRGNSPLHF.

The chain uses TRBV5-4 and TRBJ2-2; 8 bases agree with TRBD1. CDR3 length: 16 residues. The V gene end was trimmed by 1 base and the J gene end by 6 bases; junction bases not matched to a gene: 8. Looked up from germline, CDR1 is SGHNT and CDR2 is YYREEE (reference sequence). In DNA form, the CDR3 reads TGTGCCAGCAGCTTGTCGACAGGGGAATGGGCCGGGGAGCTGTTTTTT. This gives the protein CASSLSTGEWAGELFF.

The chain combines TRBV5-1 with TRBJ1-5; D possibly corresponds to TRBD1 (5 bases). Trimming stripped 1 base from V and 3 bases from J, with 17 bases between. CDR3 length: 17 amino acids. Per germline, CDR1 SGHRS and CDR2 YFSETQ. CDR3: CASSLRPTGQANQPQHF. In DNA form, the CDR3 reads TGCGCCAGCAGCTTGCGGCCAACAGGTCAGGCCAATCAGCCCCAGCATTTT.

V and J are TRBV7-3 and TRBJ1-1, with a possible D match to TRBD1 (5 bases). This CDR3 contains 17 residues. V was trimmed by 1 base and J by 0 bases, leaving 15 bases between them. CDR1 and CDR2 from the germline V gene are SGHTA and FQGTGA. DNA of the CDR3: TGTGCCAGCAGCTTAAGGGGTGGTGGGGCGATGAACACTGAAGCTTTCTTT. It is translated as CASSLRGGGAMNTEAFF.

This clone appeared a single time. This chain connects TRBV7-2 to TRBJ2-1, with a weak D call TRBD2 (7 bases). The CDR3 has 14 residues. Trimming left V 7 bases short and J 6 bases short, with 16 bases between. CDR1 and CDR2 (germline): SGHTA, FQGNSA. In DNA, the CDR3 is TGTGCCAGCACTCTAGGGGGGGCCCCCAATGAGCAGTTCTTC. Translated, it gives CASTLGGAPNEQFF. Filled out from reference TRBV7-2 and TRBJ2-1, the complete variable domain reads GAGVSQSPSNKVTEKGKDVELRCDPISGHTALYWYRQSLGQGLEFLIYFQGNSAPDKSGLPSDRFSAERTGGSVSTLTIQRTQQEDSAVYLCASTLGGAPNEQFFGPGTRLTVL.

Turning to this clone: One junction end disagrees with the germline gene, perhaps due to a read error. V usage is TRBV11-2 and J usage is TRBJ2-3, with D possibly matching TRBD1 (6 bases). This CDR3 is 14 amino acids long. Looked up from germline, CDR1 is SGHAT and CDR2 is FQNNGV. CDR3 bases: TGTGCCAGCAGCATAGACAGGAGCACAGATACGCAGTATTTT. Its protein is CASSIDRSTDTQYF.

The chain uses TRBV9 and TRBJ2-6, with 13 nucleotides matching TRBD2. V was pared by 2 bases and J by 2 bases, with 1 base of the junction left unmatched. The CDR3 sequence is 17 residues long. Germline CDR1 is SGDLS and CDR2 is YYNGEE. Here the CDR3 DNA reads TGTGCCAGCAGCGTCACTAGCGGGGGGGCTGGGGCCAACGTCCTGACTTTC. Translation: CASSVTSGGAGANVLTF.

This chain uses TRBV7-2 with TRBJ1-5; 10 bases match TRBD1. CDR1 and CDR2 from the germline V gene are SGHTA and FQGNSA. Trimming removed 5 bases from V and 9 bases from J; junction bases left unmatched: 7. This CDR3 contains 14 residues. CDR3 protein: CASSIDRGQGPQHF. In DNA form, the CDR3 reads TGTGCCAGCAGCATTGACAGGGGGCAGGGGCCCCAGCATTTT.

V gene TRBV19 combines with J gene TRBJ1-5, with D perhaps TRBD1 (6 bases). V gave up 4 bases and J gave up 7 bases, with 8 bases separating them. The CDR3 contains 12 residues. Germline lookup yields CDR1 LNHDA and CDR2 SQIVND (reference sequence). CDR3: CASSTRGQPQHF. The CDR3 DNA reads TGTGCCAGTAGTACCAGGGGCCAGCCCCAGCATTTT.

J is TRBJ2-5 and V is TRBV25-1; tentative D call: TRBD2 (7 bases). V lost 4 bases, J lost 7 bases, and 19 bases lay in between. In germline, CDR1 is MGHDK, CDR2 SYGVNS. The CDR3 runs to 15 residues. The CDR3 loop reads CASSGPEGGALTQYF. The CDR3 coding sequence is TGTGCCAGCAGTGGGCCCGAGGGGGGGGCCTTGACCCAGTACTTC.

This chain uses TRBV9 with TRBJ2-3; 7 positions agree with TRBD1. This CDR3 is 16 amino acids long. V shed 4 bases, J shed 2 bases, and the junction held 10 bases outside the gene matches. The germline gives CDR1 SGDLS, CDR2 YYNGEE. The chain's CDR3 is CASSRQGSVVTDTQYF. The CDR3 DNA is TGTGCCAGCAGCAGACAGGGTAGTGTGGTCACAGATACGCAGTATTTT.

The J gene is TRBJ1-2, the V gene TRBV19, with D possibly being TRBD1 (6 bases). Trimming left V 4 bases short and J 2 bases short, with 14 bases between. CDR3 length equals 15 residues. Germline values: CDR1 LNHDA, CDR2 SQIVND (reference sequence). CDR3: CASSTTGTVNYGYTF. CDR3 DNA: TGTGCCAGTAGTACAACAGGGACCGTGAACTATGGCTACACCTTC. The full variable domain, with the rest looked up from reference TRBV19 and TRBJ1-2, is DGGITQSPKYLFRKEGQNVTLSCEQNLNHDAMYWYRQDPGQGLRLIYYSQIVNDFQKGDIAEGYSVSREKKESFPLTVTSAQKNPTAFYLCASSTTGTVNYGYTFGSGTRLTVV.

The chain combines TRBV6-5 with TRBJ1-1, with TRBD1 matching 8 bases. Germline CDR1 is MNHEY and CDR2 is SVGAGI. The ends lost 0 bases at V and 6 bases at J; junction bases unmatched: 9. The CDR3 runs to 16 residues. The CDR3 here is CASSYSPDRASPEAFF. CDR3 sequence (DNA): TGTGCCAGCAGTTACTCTCCGGACAGGGCTTCTCCTGAAGCTTTCTTT.

The chain recombines TRBV11-1 with TRBJ1-2; 7 nucleotides agree with TRBD1. Germline V gives CDR1 SGHAT, CDR2 FQDESV (reference sequence). V was pared by 5 bases and J by 0 bases, with 6 bases of the junction left unmatched. There are 15 residues in the CDR3. The CDR3 loop reads CASSKGASANYGYTF. As DNA, the CDR3 is TGTGCCAGCAGCAAGGGGGCTTCAGCTAACTATGGCTACACCTTC.

This clone was picked up a small number of times. The J gene is TRBJ1-2, the V gene TRBV7-9; D is possibly TRBD1 (5 bases). The CDR3 loop spans 15 amino acids. Germline CDR1 reads SEHNR; CDR2 reads FQNEAQ (reference sequence). Trimming cost V 4 bases and J 4 bases, with 16 bases left between them. The CDR3 region is CASSSAGAESYGYTF. The CDR3 region has the DNA TGTGCCAGCAGCTCCGCTGGGGCAGAGTCCTATGGCTACACCTTC.

This chain links TRBV4-1 with TRBJ1-4; a weak D match, TRBD1 (6 bases). The CDR3 is 14 amino acids. Germline loops: CDR1 MGHRA, CDR2 YSYEKL. V lost 0 bases and J lost 8, with 10 bases in between. CDR3 loop: CASSQEGAGEKLFF. CDR3 bases: TGCGCCAGCAGCCAAGAGGGGGCCGGAGAAAAACTGTTTTTT.

V gene TRBV27 combines with J gene TRBJ1-5; D possibly corresponds to TRBD1 (5 bases). The V and J ends lost 7 bases and 4 bases respectively, with 8 bases between them. This CDR3 has 12 amino acids. The germline V gene encodes CDR1 MNHEY and CDR2 SMNVEV (reference sequence). For the CDR3, the DNA is TGTGCCAGCAACAGGCAAAATCAGCCCCAGCATTTT. It encodes CASNRQNQPQHF.

A single count supports this clone. The CDR3, as DNA: TGTGCCACCAGTGACCTTAGGGACAGGGGGCGCCCCGGGGAGCTGTTTTTT. This sequence encodes CATSDLRDRGRPGELFF. The chain employs TRBV24-1 and TRBJ2-2, with 12 bases fitting TRBD1. This CDR3 has 17 amino acids. Per the germline V gene, CDR1 is KGHDR and CDR2 is SFDVKD. V shed 4 bases, J shed 6 bases, and the junction held 8 bases outside the gene matches.

The J gene is TRBJ1-5, the V gene TRBV30, with unresolved D. The CDR3 is made up of 13 amino acids. From germline, CDR1 is GTSNPN and CDR2 SVGIG (reference sequence). The germline V and J ends were trimmed by 0 bases and 4 bases, with 7 bases remaining between them. The CDR3 spells CAWSVSGNQPQHF. CDR3 DNA sequence: TGTGCCTGGAGTGTAAGCGGAAATCAGCCCCAGCATTTT.

The chain uses TRBV19 and TRBJ2-6, with 7 bases that match TRBD1. After removal of 4 bases from V and 2 bases from J, the junction contained 8 bases not matched to a gene. Germline CDR1 reads LNHDA; CDR2 reads SQIVND (reference sequence). This CDR3 has 17 amino acids. The DNA of the CDR3 is TGTGCCAGTAGTACTGGGCAGGGGGAAACTGGGGCCAACGTCCTGACTTTC. This encodes CASSTGQGETGANVLTF. Full variable domain (missing parts from reference TRBV19 and TRBJ2-6): DGGITQSPKYLFRKEGQNVTLSCEQNLNHDAMYWYRQDPGQGLRLIYYSQIVNDFQKGDIAEGYSVSREKKESFPLTVTSAQKNPTAFYLCASSTGQGETGANVLTFGAGSRLTVL.

The rearrangement links TRBV10-3 to TRBJ2-7; 8 nucleotides line up with TRBD1. This CDR3 region has 13 residues. Germline V gene data show CDR1 as ENHRY and CDR2 as SYGVKD. V lost 7 bases to trimming and J lost 2 bases; unmatched junction nucleotides: 4. The CDR3 spells CAINTGGPYEQYF. The CDR3 region has the DNA TGTGCCATCAACACAGGGGGACCCTACGAGCAGTACTTC.